The sequence of this TCR beta chain was determined in a study of CD4 T cells in relation to SARS-CoV-2 and coronaviruses. About the study: Shared crossreactive spike epitopes were mapped to their HLA restriction.

This CDR3 is 18 amino acids long. Sequencing used immunoSEQ multiplex PCR; TCRdb keeps in-frame clones, though not all of them. The repertoire holds 58,000 or so clones, with roughly 94% as singletons. The specimen was naive CD4+ T cells from PBMCs. The subset: naive CD4+ T cells isolated by negative enrichment. J is TRBJ1-2 and V is TRBV21-1. TRBV21-1 is a recognized pseudogene. This clonotype was obtained from an adult with COVID-19. CDR3 nucleotides: TGTGCCACCTTATTGGGGTTGCAGGGTAGAGGGAGAGGATATGGCTACACCTTC. The encoded protein is CATLLGLQGRGRGYGYTF.